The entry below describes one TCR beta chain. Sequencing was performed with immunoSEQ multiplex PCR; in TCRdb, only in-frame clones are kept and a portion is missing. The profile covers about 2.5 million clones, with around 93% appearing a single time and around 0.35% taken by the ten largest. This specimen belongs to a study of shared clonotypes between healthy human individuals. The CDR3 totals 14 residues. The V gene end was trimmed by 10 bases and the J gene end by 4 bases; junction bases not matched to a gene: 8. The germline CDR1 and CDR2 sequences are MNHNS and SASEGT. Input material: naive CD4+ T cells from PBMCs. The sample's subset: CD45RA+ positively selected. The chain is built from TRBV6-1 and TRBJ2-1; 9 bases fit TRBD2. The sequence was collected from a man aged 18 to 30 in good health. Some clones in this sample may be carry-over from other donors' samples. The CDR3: CATQGLASYNEQFF. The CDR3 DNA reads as TGTGCCACTCAAGGACTAGCGTCTTACAATGAGCAGTTCTTC.